Listed below are T cell receptor beta chains from one sample, sequenced in a study of blood T cell repertoires in COVID-19. Using immunoSEQ multiplex PCR, the repertoire was profiled, and TCRdb retains in-frame clones only, with some absent. The sample has about 220,000 clones, around 84% seen once. The sequencing sample was made of peripheral blood. These receptor sequences come from a man aged 45-65 years with active or convalescent COVID-19. Both conserved end residues are part of each CDR3. The order of the fields is J gene, clone size, V gene, D gene, CDR3 DNA, CDR3 protein. The D gene is left open where the match is weak. The size field is filled for only some rows; it gives once, few, many or a size class.

>TRBJ2-1|-|TRBV5-1|TRBD1
TGCGCCAGCAGCTTGGGACAGGGGCTCAATGAGCAGTTCTTC
CASSLGQGLNEQFF
>TRBJ1-2|-|TRBV5-1|-
TGCGCCAGCAGCTTGGAGGCAGGGTGGAACTATGGCTACACCTTC
CASSLEAGWNYGYTF
>TRBJ2-1|-|TRBV6-2/TRBV6-3|-
TGTGCCAGCAGTTCTCGAACAGGGTGGAATGAGCAGTTCTTC
CASSSRTGWNEQFF
>TRBJ2-5|-|TRBV2|TRBD1
TGTGCCAGCAGCGCTAACAGGGGGTACAGAGAGACCCAGTACTTC
CASSANRGYRETQYF
>TRBJ1-1|-|TRBV4-1|-
TGCGCCAGCAGCCAGCCAGGGATGATGAACACTGAAGCTTTCTTT
CASSQPGMMNTEAFF
>TRBJ2-5|-|TRBV7-8|-
TGTGCCAGCAGCTTAGTACCAGGGGGGGAGACCCAGTACTTC
CASSLVPGGETQYF
>TRBJ1-2|-|TRBV5-1|-
TGCGCCAGCAGCTTGGAAGCATTCTATGGCTACACCTTC
CASSLEAFYGYTF
>TRBJ2-3|-|TRBV27|TRBD1
TGTGCCAGCAGTGTACGGGACAGGGGGGATACGCAGTATTTT
CASSVRDRGDTQYF
>TRBJ1-5|-|TRBV19|-
TGTGCCAGTAGTATAAGTTTTGACAGGCTTAATCAGCCCCAGCATTTT
CASSISFDRLNQPQHF
>TRBJ1-1|once|TRBV5-1|-
TGCGCCAGCAGCTTAGGTTCGGAGCTAGAAGCTTTCTTT
CASSLGSELEAFF
>TRBJ2-7|-|TRBV6-5|-
TGTGCCAGCAGTTTCGGAGTGGGCTACGAGCAGTACTTC
CASSFGVGYEQYF
>TRBJ2-5|-|TRBV28|TRBD2
TGTGCCAGCAGTCCGTTCACTAGCGGAGAGACCCAGTACTTC
CASSPFTSGETQYF
>TRBJ2-7|few|TRBV29-1|TRBD1
TGCAGCGTCCGGACAGGGAACTACGAGCAGTACTTC
CSVRTGNYEQYF
>TRBJ1-2|-|TRBV19|TRBD1
TGTGCCAGTAGTACCGCAGGGGGTCTTCGCTATGGCTACACCTTC
CASSTAGGLRYGYTF
>TRBJ1-1|few|TRBV7-2|-
TGTGCCAGCAGCGTCAGGGGTGGCACTGAAGCTTTCTTT
CASSVRGGTEAFF
>TRBJ2-3|once|TRBV2|-
TGTGCCAGCAGTACCGGAAGACTGGCAGATACGCAGTATTTT
CASSTGRLADTQYF
>TRBJ2-3|-|TRBV7-9|TRBD2
TGTGCCAGCAGCCGCTGGCGGGAGGTGGATACAGATACGCAGTATTTT
CASSRWREVDTDTQYF
>TRBJ1-1|-|TRBV5-4|TRBD1
TGTGCCAGCAGCTTGGCCCGACAGGGAGACACTGAAGCTTTCTTT
CASSLARQGDTEAFF
>TRBJ1-3|-|TRBV5-4|-
TGTGCCAGCAGCTCAGGACAGAAGAACTCTGGAAACACCATATATTTT
CASSSGQKNSGNTIYF
>TRBJ1-5|few|TRBV19|-
TGTGCCAGTAGACCATGGACAAGCAATCAGCCCCAGCATTTT
CASRPWTSNQPQHF
>TRBJ1-1|-|TRBV18|TRBD1
TGTGCCAGCTCAGCGACAGGGCTGGACACTGAAGCTTTCTTT
CASSATGLDTEAFF
>TRBJ2-1|-|TRBV1|-
TGCACCAGCAGCCCCCGTGTCCATGAGCAGTTCTTC
CTSSPRVHEQFF
>TRBJ1-5|-|TRBV6-1|TRBD1
TGTGCCAGCAGTGAATGGGTTATAGGGGGCAGCAATCAGCCCCAGCATTTT
CASSEWVIGGSNQPQHF
>TRBJ1-2|-|TRBV7-9|TRBD1
TGTGCCAGCAGTCGGGACAGGGGATCCTATGGCTACACCTTC
CASSRDRGSYGYTF
>TRBJ2-5|-|TRBV5-1|TRBD2
TGCGCCAGCAGCTTGGCCAGTACTAGCGGGGGCGAGACCCAGTACTTC
CASSLASTSGGETQYF
>TRBJ2-1|-|TRBV7-2|TRBD1
TGTGCCAGCAGTCCCGACAGGGGTATCGGGCAGTTCTTC
CASSPDRGIGQFF
>TRBJ2-3|-|TRBV24-1|TRBD1
TGTGCCACCAGTCCGGGACAGGTCCGTTTAGGTACGCAGTATTTT
CATSPGQVRLGTQYF
>TRBJ1-2|-|TRBV19|-
TGTGCCAGTAGTATCAAATTTGGGGGCACCAACTATGGCTACACCTTC
CASSIKFGGTNYGYTF
>TRBJ2-3|-|TRBV9|TRBD2
TGTGCCAGCAGCGTAAGACTAGCAGACACAGATACGCAGTATTTT
CASSVRLADTDTQYF
>TRBJ1-2|-|TRBV28|TRBD1
TGTGCCAGCAGCCGGGACAGGGTGGGTGGCTACACCTTC
CASSRDRVGGYTF
>TRBJ2-7|-|TRBV15|-
TGTGCCACCAGCAGTGAAGGGAGAAGGAGCTACGAGCAGTACTTC
CATSSEGRRSYEQYF
>TRBJ2-2|-|TRBV19|-
TGTGCCAGTAGTACCAACAGGGCGGGACAGACCGGGGAGCTGTTTTTT
CASSTNRAGQTGELFF
>TRBJ2-7|-|TRBV19|TRBD2
TGTGCCAGTAGTGTAACTAGCGTTTCAAACCACGAGCAGTACTTC
CASSVTSVSNHEQYF
>TRBJ1-1|-|TRBV12-3/TRBV12-4|-
TGTGCCAGCAGTGTACATTACACTGAAGCTTTCTTT
CASSVHYTEAFF
>TRBJ2-1|-|TRBV2|TRBD1
TGTGCCAGCAATGGACAGGTTTACAATGAGCAGTTCTTC
CASNGQVYNEQFF
>TRBJ2-1|few|TRBV7-2|-
TGTGCCAGCAGCTTAGAGAGTGACGGGGATCCGGTAGTCTTC
CASSLESDGDPVVF
>TRBJ2-3|-|TRBV7-2|TRBD2
TGTGCCAGCAGCGTCGGACTAGCGGGGGGTTCAGATACGCAGTATTTT
CASSVGLAGGSDTQYF
>TRBJ1-5|few|TRBV21-1|-
TGTGCCAGCAGTCCCGGGGGTAGCAATCAGCCCCAGCATTTT
CASSPGGSNQPQHF
>TRBJ2-1|-|TRBV5-5|TRBD2
TGTGCCAGCACCCGTGAGGAGTTTGGGACTAGCCCTTACAATGAGCAGTTCTTC
CASTREEFGTSPYNEQFF
>TRBJ1-3|-|TRBV5-8|TRBD1
TGTGCCAGCAGCCGGACAGGGGGATCTGGAAACACCATATATTTT
CASSRTGGSGNTIYF
>TRBJ2-1|-|TRBV7-9|-
TGTGCCAGCACGGGAGATTACAATGAGCAGTTCTTC
CASTGDYNEQFF
>TRBJ2-7|-|TRBV5-1|TRBD1
TGCGCCAGCAGCTCACTGACAGGGGGCGCGGGGGAGCAGTACTTC
CASSSLTGGAGEQYF
>TRBJ2-5|-|TRBV5-1|TRBD1
TGCGCCAGCAGCTTGGGGACAGGGAAAACCCAGTACTTC
CASSLGTGKTQYF
>TRBJ2-7|-|TRBV6-5|TRBD1
TGTGCCAGCAACCGAGGGGGCTCCGAGCAGTACTTC
CASNRGGSEQYF
>TRBJ1-1|-|TRBV13|TRBD1
TGTGCCAGCAGCTATCCGACAGGGCCGGGAACTGAAGCTTTCTTT
CASSYPTGPGTEAFF
>TRBJ1-5|few|TRBV19|TRBD1
TGTGCCAGTAGTTCAACAGGGGGCGCGGGTAGCAATCAGCCCCAGCATTTT
CASSSTGGAGSNQPQHF
>TRBJ1-1|-|TRBV4-1|TRBD1
TGCGCCAGCAGCCGCCCCGGGACAGTGAACACTGAAGCTTTCTTT
CASSRPGTVNTEAFF
>TRBJ2-3|few|TRBV7-9|-
TGTGCCAGCAGCCCTAAGGGGCCAGATACGCAGTATTTT
CASSPKGPDTQYF
>TRBJ2-2|-|TRBV5-1|TRBD2
TGCGCCAGCAGCTATCTAGCGGGGGACACCGGGGAGCTGTTTTTT
CASSYLAGDTGELFF
>TRBJ2-7|-|TRBV5-1|-
TGCGCCAGCAGCTTCGGACCGTTTGAGGGCGAGCAGTACTTC
CASSFGPFEGEQYF
>TRBJ2-2|-|TRBV28|-
TGTGCCAGCAGTTTGCAGGGTAACACCGGGGAGCTGTTTTTT
CASSLQGNTGELFF
>TRBJ2-1|few|TRBV14|TRBD2
TGTGCCAGCAGCGGGACTAGCGGGAGAAGGGTAGTTATGGGAAATGAGCAGTTCTTC
CASSGTSGRRVVMGNEQFF
>TRBJ2-1|-|TRBV19|-
TGTGCCAGTAGTAGTTTGGAAGCTAGTTACTACTACAATGAGCAGTTCTTC
CASSSLEASYYYNEQFF
>TRBJ2-7|-|TRBV28|-
TGTGCCAGCAGTTTGTACCCAGGATTCTACGAGCAGTACTTC
CASSLYPGFYEQYF
>TRBJ1-3|-|TRBV4-2|-
TGTGCCAGCAGCCAAGGGGCCGGAAACACCATATATTTT
CASSQGAGNTIYF
>TRBJ1-1|-|TRBV2|TRBD1
TGTGCCAGCAGAGACAGGGGGCCTCGGGCTTTCTTT
CASRDRGPRAFF
>TRBJ2-2|-|TRBV27|-
TGTGCCAGCAGTTTAGTTAGTAACACCGGGGAGCTGTTTTTT
CASSLVSNTGELFF
>TRBJ1-1|-|TRBV7-8|-
TGTGCCAGCAGCTGGAATCGGGGGGACACTGAAGCTTTCTTT
CASSWNRGDTEAFF
>TRBJ2-5|-|TRBV2|TRBD2
TGTGCCAGCAGCGGACTAGCGGGAGAGACCCAGTACTTC
CASSGLAGETQYF
>TRBJ2-5|-|TRBV15|-
TGTGCCACCAGCGTTCGACTCCAAGAGACCCAGTACTTC
CATSVRLQETQYF